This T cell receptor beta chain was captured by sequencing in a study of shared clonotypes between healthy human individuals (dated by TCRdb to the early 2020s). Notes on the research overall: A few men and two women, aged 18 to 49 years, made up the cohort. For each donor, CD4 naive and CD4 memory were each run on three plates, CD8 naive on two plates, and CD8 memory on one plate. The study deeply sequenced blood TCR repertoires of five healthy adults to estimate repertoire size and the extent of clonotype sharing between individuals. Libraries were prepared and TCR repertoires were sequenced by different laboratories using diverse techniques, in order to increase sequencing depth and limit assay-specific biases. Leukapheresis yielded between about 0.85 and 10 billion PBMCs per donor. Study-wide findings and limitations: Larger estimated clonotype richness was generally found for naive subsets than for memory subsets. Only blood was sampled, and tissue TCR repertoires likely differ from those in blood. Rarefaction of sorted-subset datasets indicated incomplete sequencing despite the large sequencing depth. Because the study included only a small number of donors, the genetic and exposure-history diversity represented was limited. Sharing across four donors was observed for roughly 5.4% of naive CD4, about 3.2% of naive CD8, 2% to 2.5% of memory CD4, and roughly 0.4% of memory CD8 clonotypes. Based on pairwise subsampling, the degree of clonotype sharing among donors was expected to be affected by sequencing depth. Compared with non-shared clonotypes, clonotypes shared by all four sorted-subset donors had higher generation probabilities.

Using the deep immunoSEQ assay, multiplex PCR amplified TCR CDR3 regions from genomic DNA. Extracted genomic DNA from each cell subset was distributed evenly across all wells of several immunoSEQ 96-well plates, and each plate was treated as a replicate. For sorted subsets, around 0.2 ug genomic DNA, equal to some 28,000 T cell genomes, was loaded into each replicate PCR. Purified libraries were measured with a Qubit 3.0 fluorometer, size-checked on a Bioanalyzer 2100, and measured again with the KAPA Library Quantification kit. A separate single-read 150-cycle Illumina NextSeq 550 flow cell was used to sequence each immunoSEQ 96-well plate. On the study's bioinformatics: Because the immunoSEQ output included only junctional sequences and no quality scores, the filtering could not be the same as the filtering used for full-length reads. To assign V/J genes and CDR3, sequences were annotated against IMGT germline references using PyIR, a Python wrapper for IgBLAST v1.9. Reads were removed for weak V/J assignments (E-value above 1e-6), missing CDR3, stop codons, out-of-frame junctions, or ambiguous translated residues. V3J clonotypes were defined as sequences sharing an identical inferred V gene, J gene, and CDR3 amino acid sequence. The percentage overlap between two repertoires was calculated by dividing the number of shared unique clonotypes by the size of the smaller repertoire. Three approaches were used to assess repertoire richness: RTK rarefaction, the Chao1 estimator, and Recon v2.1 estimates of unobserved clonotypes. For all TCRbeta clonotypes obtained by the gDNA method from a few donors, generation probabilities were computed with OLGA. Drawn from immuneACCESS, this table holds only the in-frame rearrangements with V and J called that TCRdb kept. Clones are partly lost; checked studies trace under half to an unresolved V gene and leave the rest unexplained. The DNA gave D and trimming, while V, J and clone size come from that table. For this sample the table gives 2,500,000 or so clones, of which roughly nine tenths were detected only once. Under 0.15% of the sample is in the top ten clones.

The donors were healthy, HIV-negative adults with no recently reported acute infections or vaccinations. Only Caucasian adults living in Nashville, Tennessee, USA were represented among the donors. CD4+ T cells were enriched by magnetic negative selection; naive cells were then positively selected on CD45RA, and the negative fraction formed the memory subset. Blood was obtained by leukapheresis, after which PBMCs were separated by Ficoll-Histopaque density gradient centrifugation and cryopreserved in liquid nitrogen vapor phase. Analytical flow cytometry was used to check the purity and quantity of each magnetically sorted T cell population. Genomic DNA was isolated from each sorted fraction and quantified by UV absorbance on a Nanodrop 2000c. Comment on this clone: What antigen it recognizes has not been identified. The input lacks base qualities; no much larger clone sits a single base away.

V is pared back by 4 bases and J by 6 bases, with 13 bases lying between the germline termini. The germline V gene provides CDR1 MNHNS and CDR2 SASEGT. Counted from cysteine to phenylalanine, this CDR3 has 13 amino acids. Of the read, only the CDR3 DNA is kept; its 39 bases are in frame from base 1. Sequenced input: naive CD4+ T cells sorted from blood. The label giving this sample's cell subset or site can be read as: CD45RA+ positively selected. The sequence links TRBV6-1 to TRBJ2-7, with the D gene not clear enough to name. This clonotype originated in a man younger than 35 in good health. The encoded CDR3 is CASSGLGPREQYF. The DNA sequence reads TGTGCCAGCAGTGGGCTAGGCCCTCGCGAGCAGTACTTC.